This T cell receptor beta chain was identified in a study of T cells in Graves' hyperthyroidism and ophthalmopathy. This clonotype was detected a few times. Antigen: not known. Study conclusions and caveats: Among thyroid clonotypes expanded above 0.001, most also appeared in blood. Ophthalmopathy was distinguished from stable hyperthyroidism by 13 V-J signatures.

RNA transcripts served as the template for amplifying TCR beta CDR3 regions. During a first-round RT-PCR of the TCR CDR3, the HTBI primer set was used. Using its own MiXCR run on the multiplex PCR reads, TCRdb lists one record per CDR3 protein. The repertoire holds fewer than 750,000 distinct CDR3 sequences, with roughly 14% as singletons. The TCR comes from a woman in her thirties or forties with Graves' ophthalmopathy. The sample was blood.

The CDR3 loop is CASSRLGQGADEQFF. CDR3 coding DNA: TGTGCCAGCAGCCGCCTGGGGCAGGGTGCGGATGAGCAGTTCTTC. V gene TRBV7-2 combines with J gene TRBJ2-1, with a tentative D call TRBD1 (5 bases). The CDR3 runs 15 residues. The V end lost 5 bases, the J end lost 8 bases, and 19 bases lay between the germline ends. CDR1 is SGHTA and CDR2 is FQGNSA in the germline V gene.